This is a list of T cell receptor beta chains from one sample in a study of cytomegalovirus exposure and HLA in healthy donors. The data were produced by immunoSEQ multiplex PCR, yet TCRdb's version contains in-frame clones alone and is incomplete. In the table there are about 160,000 clones, 80% to 85% of which are singletons. Sequences were obtained from PBMCs. All receptors derive from a young man in good health and CMV-seronegative. Each CDR3 is given without its conserved first and last residue.

TRBV5-1	TRBJ2-7	ASSMDRNYEQY
TRBV28	TRBJ2-7	ATHSGTGAHEQY
TRBV2	TRBJ1-5	ASSQGRTVKGQPQH
TRBV5-1	TRBJ1-1	ASSLEATGATEAF
TRBV11-2	TRBJ2-7	ASSLVVGTGGREQY
TRBV9	TRBJ2-1	ASSAGLAGGNEQF
TRBV30	TRBJ2-3	AWSARSARGTYTQY
TRBV5-1	TRBJ2-3	ASSPIRGDTDTQY
TRBV15	TRBJ2-5	ATSLGLAYQETQY
TRBV9	TRBJ1-2	ASSVGDSKPLNYGYT
TRBV27	TRBJ1-6	ASRVNPGQNSPLH
TRBV12-5	TRBJ2-2	ASGLLVGAGELF
TRBV28	TRBJ1-5	ASRRQGESNQPQH
TRBV12-5	TRBJ2-7	ASGLVRGDRRTYEQY
TRBV5-1	TRBJ2-7	ASSFLAGGDEQY
TRBV27	TRBJ2-3	ASTPGTSGVGSTDTQY
TRBV30	TRBJ1-6	AWIDVDRVNSPLH
TRBV11-2	TRBJ2-7	ASSPAGGPYEQY
TRBV11-2	TRBJ2-2	ASSSVDRANTGELF
TRBV5-1	TRBJ2-7	ASSWGGTGGYEQY
TRBV9	TRBJ2-6	ASSVTGAGLGANVLT
TRBV10-3	TRBJ1-2	AISESAANYGYT
TRBV28	TRBJ2-7	ASSLTREPPYEQY
TRBV2	-	ASRAPAGGSYEQY
TRBV27	TRBJ1-4	ASSLGTGTYEKLF
TRBV29-1	TRBJ1-2	SVEMEGIYGYT
TRBV18	TRBJ1-2	ASSPLTALNYGYT
TRBV6-6	TRBJ1-3	ASSYFGQSSGNTIY
TRBV4-1	TRBJ1-2	ASSPTDTTGPYT
TRBV9	TRBJ2-3	ASSATSGEADTQY
TRBV18	TRBJ2-1	ASSPPMLAGGPNEQF
TRBV27	TRBJ2-5	ASRGGSGNGEETQY
TRBV9	TRBJ1-2	ASSETGGSYGYT
TRBV2	TRBJ2-7	ASSVNHRSGEQY
TRBV6-1	TRBJ1-1	ASSEPGQRGVWGNEAF
TRBV6-5	TRBJ1-2	ASTRDNDRGYT
TRBV5-1	TRBJ2-1	ASSFGLNEQF
TRBV4-1	TRBJ1-2	ASSQEGWKKGVGYT
TRBV4-3	TRBJ2-1	ASSQSRGPYNEQF
TRBV7-3	TRBJ2-2	ASSLSRAGGGTGELF
TRBV11-2	TRBJ2-2	ASSFLSIDTGELF
TRBV2	TRBJ1-5	ASKIGNQPQH
TRBV28	TRBJ2-2	ASSPMKWGRYTGELF
TRBV27	TRBJ2-3	ASSVLAGLARGTSTDTQY
TRBV19	TRBJ2-3	ASSPRGDRAIGDTQY
TRBV19	TRBJ2-7	ASSGDRVAEQY